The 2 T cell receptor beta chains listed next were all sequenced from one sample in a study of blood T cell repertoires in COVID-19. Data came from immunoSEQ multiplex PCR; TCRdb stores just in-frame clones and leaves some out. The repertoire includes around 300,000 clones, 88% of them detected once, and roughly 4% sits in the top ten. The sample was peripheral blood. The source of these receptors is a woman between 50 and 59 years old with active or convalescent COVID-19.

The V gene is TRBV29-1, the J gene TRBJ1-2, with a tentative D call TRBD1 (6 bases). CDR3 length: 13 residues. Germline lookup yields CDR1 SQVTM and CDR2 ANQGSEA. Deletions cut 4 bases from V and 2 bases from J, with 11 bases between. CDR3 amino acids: CSVVGQGNYGYTF. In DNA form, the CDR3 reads TGCAGCGTTGTTGGTCAGGGGAACTATGGCTACACCTTC.

The CDR3 region has the DNA TGTGCCAGCAGCTCGGGACAGGAGTCCACTGAAGCTTTCTTT. Its protein product is CASSSGQESTEAFF. The V and J genes are TRBV5-4 and TRBJ1-1; TRBD1 matches at 8 bases. This CDR3 has 14 residues. The germline V gene has CDR1 SGHNT and CDR2 YYREEE (reference sequence). Trimming at V came to 3 bases and at J to 4 bases, leaving 5 bases not matched to a gene.